The sequence of this T cell receptor beta chain was determined in a study of Ad26.COV2.S vaccination and SARS-CoV-2 variants. Background on the study: Donor had been placed in the Ad26.COV2.S arm of the COV1001 trial.

Germline loops: CDR1 LNHDA, CDR2 SQIVND (reference sequence). Trimming removed 1 base from V and 2 bases from J; junction bases left unmatched: 8. The CDR3 totals 16 residues. The protocol was immunoSEQ multiplex PCR, while the TCRdb copy is restricted to in-frame clones and leaves out a portion. The table has about 430,000 clones, 90% seen once. Treatment noted: some 20 received Ad26.COV2.S at low or high dose, single or two shots; roughly five received placebo; per-sample allocation not given. Day 63 after the first vaccine or placebo injection was the time point for sampling. Boston supplied an adult donor aged 18-55 years.

The clonotype comes from a person aged 18-60 years who received the Ad26.COV2.S COVID-19 vaccine or a placebo. The chain is built from TRBV19 and TRBJ2-7, with 7 bases that match TRBD2. The specimen was peripheral blood, collected in a trial of Ad26.COV2.S vaccine versus placebo. The CDR3 loop is CASSIGVLAAPYEQYF. CDR3 nucleotide sequence: TGTGCCAGTAGTATAGGGGTTCTAGCGGCCCCCTACGAGCAGTACTTC.